These T cell receptor beta chains were read from a single sample in a study of shared clonotypes between healthy human individuals. Some clones are missing from TCRdb's copy, which holds only in-frame ones; the method was immunoSEQ multiplex PCR. The sample carries 2 million to 2.5 million clones, 85% to 95% recorded once. The sequencing input was naive CD8+ T cells from PBMCs. Receptor source: a man aged 18 to 30 in good health. Some clones in this sample may be carry-over from other donors' samples. Both conserved end residues are part of each CDR3. A D gene is named only where the DNA matches it firmly. Clone size, where shown, is once, few, many, or a class for clones that have expanded.

J	D	size	V	CDR3	DNA
TRBJ2-1	TRBD2	-	TRBV4-3	CASSQERGPSGSYEQFF	TGCGCCAGCAGCCAAGAAAGAGGGCCTAGCGGGAGCTATGAGCAGTTCTTC
TRBJ2-7	-	once	TRBV9	CASSPKVPQDLWDEQYF	TGTGCCAGCAGCCCCAAAGTCCCCCAGGACCTTTGGGACGAGCAGTACTTC
TRBJ2-7	-	-	TRBV7-9	CASSPSFHQGSYEQYF	TGTGCCAGCAGCCCATCTTTCCACCAGGGTTCCTACGAGCAGTACTTC
TRBJ1-3	-	-	TRBV19	CASSIVTLFGNTIYF	TGTGCCAGTAGTATAGTGACGCTGTTTGGGAACACCATATATTTT
TRBJ2-7	-	-	TRBV27	CASSLSLAAQVPYEQYF	TGTGCCAGCAGTTTATCGTTAGCCGCTCAGGTACCCTACGAGCAGTACTTC
TRBJ2-7	-	-	TRBV7-8	CASSPQTASASSYEQYF	TGTGCCAGCAGCCCCCAGACCGCTAGCGCGAGCTCCTACGAGCAGTACTTC
TRBJ1-1	-	-	TRBV11-3	CASSKDRSEAFF	TGTGCCAGCAGCAAAGACAGATCTGAAGCTTTCTTT
TRBJ1-1	-	-	TRBV27	CASSSLANTEAFF	TGTGCCAGCAGTTCCCTGGCGAACACTGAAGCTTTCTTT
TRBJ2-7	-	-	TRBV13	CASSLGRDRTYF	TGTGCCAGCAGCTTAGGAAGGGACCGGACCTACTTC
TRBJ2-7	TRBD2	-	TRBV27	CASSQRDIAGGTYEQYF	TGTGCCAGCAGTCAACGAGACATAGCGGGAGGGACCTACGAGCAGTACTTC
TRBJ2-1	TRBD2	-	TRBV27	CASSFTSGGYIDEQFF	TGTGCCAGCAGTTTTACTAGCGGGGGGTATATCGATGAGCAGTTCTTC
TRBJ1-2	-	-	TRBV9	CASSVAVGSYGYTF	TGTGCCAGCAGCGTAGCTGTAGGCAGCTATGGCTACACCTTC
TRBJ2-1	-	-	TRBV30	CAWSGNWVASIEQFF	TGTGCCTGGAGCGGGAATTGGGTAGCCAGTATTGAGCAGTTCTTC
TRBJ1-5	-	-	TRBV10-2	CASSSSGLSQPQHF	TGCGCCAGCAGTTCGTCAGGTCTAAGTCAGCCCCAGCATTTT
TRBJ1-2	TRBD1	-	TRBV2	CASNPGGQDGYTF	TGTGCCAGCAACCCAGGGGGGCAGGATGGCTACACCTTC
TRBJ1-2	-	-	TRBV6-5	CASSYSGDGYTF	TGTGCCAGCAGTTACTCGGGTGATGGCTACACCTTC
TRBJ2-2	TRBD2	once	TRBV13	CASSLTSGRAWTGELFF	TGTGCCAGCAGCTTGACTAGCGGGAGGGCATGGACCGGGGAGCTGTTTTTT
TRBJ2-1	-	-	TRBV19	CATTEESYNEQFF	TGTGCGACCACTGAGGAATCCTACAATGAGCAGTTCTTC
TRBJ2-7	-	-	TRBV6-1	CASSANLRWGDEQYF	TGTGCCAGCAGTGCTAATCTGCGGTGGGGAGACGAGCAGTACTTC
TRBJ2-1	TRBD2	-	TRBV10-3	CAISDLAGDEQFF	TGTGCCATCAGTGACCTAGCGGGAGATGAGCAGTTCTTC
TRBJ2-3	-	-	TRBV10-3	CAIGASTDTQYF	TGTGCCATCGGGGCGAGCACAGATACGCAGTATTTT
TRBJ2-7	TRBD1	-	TRBV7-2	CASSATTGNGLYEQYF	TGTGCCAGCAGCGCAACGACAGGGAACGGCCTCTACGAGCAGTACTTC
TRBJ1-1	TRBD1	once	TRBV4-1	CASSTGGITEAFF	TGCGCCAGCAGCACAGGGGGCATCACTGAAGCTTTCTTT
TRBJ2-1	-	-	TRBV28	CASGRDNNEQFF	TGTGCCTCGGGGCGGGATAACAATGAGCAGTTCTTC
TRBJ2-3	-	-	TRBV18	CASSAERHTDTQYF	TGTGCCAGCTCCGCAGAGCGGCACACAGATACGCAGTATTTT
TRBJ1-2	-	-	TRBV29-1	CSVEVSRGGYGYTF	TGCAGCGTTGAGGTTTCCCGAGGGGGCTATGGCTACACCTTC
TRBJ2-3	-	-	TRBV7-9	CASSLARIQVVSTDTQYF	TGTGCCAGCAGCTTAGCTAGAATACAGGTTGTGAGTACAGATACGCAGTATTTT
TRBJ2-1	TRBD2	once	TRBV6-1	CASREAGGSLTDEQFF	TGTGCCAGCAGGGAAGCGGGAGGCTCCTTGACGGATGAGCAGTTCTTC
TRBJ2-1	-	-	TRBV14	CASSQVSDEQFF	TGTGCCAGCAGCCAAGTTTCGGATGAGCAGTTCTTC
TRBJ2-3	-	once	TRBV7-3	CASSLRTGRGTDTQYF	TGTGCCAGCAGCTTAAGGACAGGGCGGGGGACAGATACGCAGTATTTT
TRBJ2-7	-	-	TRBV6-1	CASSEWGLPYEQYF	TGTGCCAGCAGTGAGTGGGGCCTTCCCTACGAGCAGTACTTC
TRBJ2-7	-	-	TRBV10-3	CAISEGASYEQYF	TGTGCCATCAGTGAGGGTGCCTCCTACGAGCAGTACTTC
TRBJ2-7	-	once	TRBV15	CATSRGRGFYEQYF	TGTGCCACCAGCAGGGGCCGGGGGTTCTACGAGCAGTACTTC
TRBJ2-3	-	-	TRBV2	CASSGTESDTQYF	TGTGCCAGCAGTGGGACAGAATCAGATACGCAGTATTTT
TRBJ2-2	TRBD2	-	TRBV7-9	CASRVAGDYTGELFF	TGTGCCAGCAGGGTAGCGGGAGATTACACCGGGGAGCTGTTTTTT
TRBJ2-5	-	-	TRBV28	CASSPFSSGPQETQYF	TGTGCCAGCAGCCCTTTTTCGTCAGGGCCGCAAGAGACCCAGTACTTC
TRBJ1-4	-	-	TRBV29-1	CSVDGGNEKLFF	TGCAGCGTTGACGGAGGAAATGAAAAACTGTTTTTT
TRBJ2-7	-	-	TRBV7-9	CASSLSVGEAYEQYF	TGTGCCAGCAGCTTATCGGTAGGTGAGGCCTACGAGCAGTACTTC
TRBJ1-5	-	-	TRBV9	CASSQGHPNQPQHF	TGTGCCAGCAGCCAGGGGCACCCTAATCAGCCCCAGCATTTT
TRBJ1-2	TRBD1	-	TRBV7-9	CASSLELRQGGGYTF	TGTGCCAGCAGCTTAGAACTTCGACAGGGGGGCGGCTACACCTTC
TRBJ2-7	TRBD1	-	TRBV18	CASSPPGTGTYEQYF	TGTGCCAGCTCACCACCCGGGACAGGGACCTACGAGCAGTACTTC
TRBJ2-2	-	once	TRBV5-1	CASSLHPGLRTGELFF	TGCGCCAGCAGCTTGCATCCGGGCCTGCGCACCGGGGAGCTGTTTTTT
TRBJ2-7	-	-	TRBV19	CASSMGRDSTYEQYF	TGTGCCAGTAGTATGGGTCGGGACTCCACCTACGAGCAGTACTTC
TRBJ2-7	-	-	TRBV5-1	CASSLTPTYEQYF	TGCGCCAGCAGCTTGACACCAACCTACGAGCAGTACTTC
TRBJ2-3	-	-	TRBV9	CASSVGRAGPMDTQYF	TGTGCCAGCAGCGTAGGAAGGGCGGGGCCAATGGATACGCAGTATTTT
TRBJ1-4	-	-	TRBV4-1	CASSQSSPTNEKLFF	TGCGCCAGCAGCCAATCGTCTCCAACTAATGAAAAACTGTTTTTT
TRBJ1-1	-	-	TRBV27	CASSYRVNTEAFF	TGTGCCAGCAGTTACAGGGTGAACACTGAAGCTTTCTTT
TRBJ1-5	-	-	TRBV6-5	CASTAGGEGNQPQHF	TGTGCCAGCACCGCGGGCGGAGAAGGCAATCAGCCCCAGCATTTT
TRBJ2-7	-	-	TRBV11-2	CASSLWGTAYEQYF	TGTGCCAGCAGCTTGTGGGGGACGGCCTACGAGCAGTACTTC
TRBJ2-3	-	-	TRBV4-3	CASSQASSGDTQYF	TGCGCCAGCAGCCAGGCTAGCTCGGGGGATACGCAGTATTTT
TRBJ1-2	-	-	TRBV6-1	CASSEGGPNGYTF	TGTGCCAGCAGTGAAGGGGGACCCAATGGCTACACCTTC
TRBJ2-2	-	-	TRBV28	CASSTATGELFF	TGTGCCAGCAGTACAGCCACCGGGGAGCTGTTTTTT
TRBJ2-3	TRBD1	-	TRBV2	CARQRQGQRDTQYF	TGTGCCAGGCAACGACAGGGACAAAGAGATACGCAGTATTTT
TRBJ2-3	TRBD1	-	TRBV5-6	CASTWDRGPDTQYF	TGTGCCAGCACCTGGGACAGGGGCCCAGATACGCAGTATTTT
TRBJ2-7	-	once	TRBV29-1	CSVRLSYEQYF	TGCAGCGTTCGTTTATCCTACGAGCAGTACTTC
TRBJ1-1	-	-	TRBV28	CASRGGRAPLRTEAFF	TGTGCCAGCAGAGGGGGGAGGGCCCCCCTGCGAACTGAAGCTTTCTTT
TRBJ2-1	-	-	TRBV19	CASSIQPGYEQFF	TGTGCCAGTAGTATCCAGCCAGGGTATGAGCAGTTCTTC